A selection of T cell receptor beta chains follows, all from one sample in a study of cytomegalovirus exposure and HLA in healthy donors. The table came from immunoSEQ multiplex PCR; TCRdb's copy has only in-frame clones and leaves some out. The sample records under 150,000 clones, 75% to 80% being singletons. What was sequenced was PBMCs. All receptors derive from a woman between 40 and 55 years old in good health and CMV-seropositive. CDR3s leave out the opening cysteine and the closing phenylalanine or tryptophan. Where a row states a size, it is once, few, many or the class of an expanded clone; other rows omit it.

V	J	size	CDR3
TRBV27	TRBJ2-1	NA	ASSSTPELNNEQF
TRBV15	TRBJ2-3	NA	ATSRAGGLGTDTQY
TRBV23-1	TRBJ2-5	NA	ATRNQETQY
TRBV23-1	TRBJ1-6	NA	ASSQSARTGLSYNSPLH
TRBV19	TRBJ1-4	once	ASSIGVGGEKLF
TRBV5-4	TRBJ1-4	NA	ASSFTKQGGEKLF
TRBV6-6	TRBJ2-1	NA	ASSSGLHNEQF
TRBV7-6	TRBJ2-7	NA	ASSKSTGLTYEQY
TRBV27	TRBJ2-3	NA	ASSPGTGKITDTQY
TRBV6-1	TRBJ1-1	NA	ASSENRNRNTEAF
TRBV7-2	TRBJ2-3	NA	ASSFSGTNTDTQY
TRBV4-1	TRBJ2-7	NA	ASSQEKGGISYEQY
TRBV19	TRBJ2-1	NA	ASSILDTSLNEQF
TRBV11-3	TRBJ2-3	once	ASSLGYDTQY
TRBV4-1	TRBJ1-3	NA	ASSPLSGNTIY
TRBV5-6	TRBJ2-3	NA	ASSLVARRSTDTQY
TRBV11-3	TRBJ2-2	few	ASSLTTAGELF
TRBV7-9	TRBJ1-1	NA	ASSFAQTITEAF
TRBV19	TRBJ2-5	NA	ASSIGQGKETQY
TRBV5-5	TRBJ1-1	once	ASSGGAGQTEAF
TRBV13	TRBJ1-1	NA	ASSLGPGTGFPEAF
TRBV6-1	TRBJ2-1	NA	ASSVSGRTNEQF
TRBV5-1	TRBJ1-1	few	ASSLGLRTEAF
TRBV29-1	TRBJ1-1	once	SAQETAPTEAF
TRBV2	TRBJ1-1	NA	ASRVDRETEAF
TRBV7-9	TRBJ2-5	NA	ASSLAQGRETQY
TRBV7-8	TRBJ2-7	few	ASSRSLAGGPREAYEQY
TRBV19	TRBJ1-1	few	ASSPRRSGAF
TRBV5-1	TRBJ2-7	NA	ASSPGYSGEQY
TRBV5-4	TRBJ2-1	NA	ASSMTSAYYNEQF
TRBV29-1	TRBJ2-5	NA	SVGTGWGTQY
TRBV13	TRBJ2-1	NA	ANGRGGSSNEQF
TRBV30	TRBJ2-7	NA	AWNAGLDEGEQY
TRBV5-4	TRBJ2-7	NA	ASSLVLAGGAYEQY
TRBV30	TRBJ2-1	once	AWSLRGPYNEQF
TRBV27	TRBJ2-3	NA	ASSPARDTDTQY
TRBV6-5	TRBJ2-7	once	VRTSTTYEQY
TRBV13	TRBJ2-4	NA	ASSPTSGGTKNIQY
TRBV6-6	TRBJ1-2	NA	ASSYQGTGYT
TRBV15	TRBJ2-7	NA	ATSRGVNEPKGRQY
TRBV6-1	TRBJ1-5	NA	ASGGGDYSNQPQH
TRBV18	TRBJ2-1	NA	ASSPPISVDEQF
TRBV5-1	TRBJ1-1	NA	ASSFFPGEGAF
TRBV6-1	TRBJ2-2	NA	ATLLQAPNTGELF
TRBV11-3	TRBJ2-1	NA	ASSLAGASGENNEQF
TRBV21-1	TRBJ2-3	NA	ASSPGGTSVPCPDTQY
TRBV19	TRBJ1-2	NA	ASQTAPTESGYT
TRBV5-4	TRBJ1-2	NA	ASSLAEAGRGYT
TRBV6-5	TRBJ2-7	NA	ASSYVPGTGGEQY
TRBV5-1	TRBJ1-6	NA	ASSPDGRDKLH
TRBV29-1	TRBJ1-1	few	SVRDRGNTEAF
TRBV7-7	TRBJ2-5	NA	ASSTGFRETQY
TRBV30	TRBJ1-2	NA	AWSLSYGYT
TRBV28	TRBJ1-2	NA	ASTQGLYGYT
TRBV7-9	TRBJ2-3	NA	ASSSTGGEDTQY
TRBV6-6	TRBJ2-3	NA	ASTYGGSGRDTQY
TRBV5-1	TRBJ1-4	once	ASSVGTVNEKLF